This is a list of T cell receptor beta chains from one sample in a study of blood T cell repertoires in COVID-19. Sequencing was performed with immunoSEQ multiplex PCR; in TCRdb, only in-frame clones are kept and a portion is missing. In the table there are around 150,000 clones, almost 85% of which are singletons. Sequencing used peripheral blood. Every receptor here comes from a woman older than 75 with acute or convalescent COVID-19. CDR3s include the opening cysteine and the closing phenylalanine or tryptophan. D genes are given only for firm matches. The size field is filled for only some rows; it gives once, few, many or a size class.

D,size,J,V,CDR3,DNA
TRBD1,NA,TRBJ2-7,TRBV27,CASSRQGPYEQYF,TGTGCCAGCAGTCGACAGGGCCCCTACGAGCAGTACTTC
NA,NA,TRBJ1-2,TRBV12-3/TRBV12-4,CASSDTGNYGYTF,TGTGCCAGCAGTGATACAGGGAACTATGGCTACACCTTC
NA,NA,TRBJ2-6,TRBV7-9,CASSPTASFGANVLTF,TGTGCCAGCAGCCCTACTGCGAGCTTTGGGGCCAACGTCCTGACTTTC
NA,NA,TRBJ2-2,TRBV6-5,CASSYSGATGELFF,TGTGCCAGCAGTTACTCGGGGGCCACCGGGGAGCTGTTTTTT
TRBD2,few,TRBJ2-3,TRBV9,CASSLGLAGSSTDTQYF,TGTGCCAGCAGCCTCGGACTAGCGGGCTCTAGCACAGATACGCAGTATTTT
TRBD1,NA,TRBJ2-1,TRBV7-2,CASSLVWTGGYNEQFF,TGTGCCAGCAGCTTAGTGTGGACAGGGGGCTACAATGAGCAGTTCTTC
TRBD1,NA,TRBJ1-1,TRBV5-1,CASSSVGQGNTEAFF,TGCGCCAGCAGCTCCGTCGGACAGGGAAACACTGAAGCTTTCTTT
TRBD1,NA,TRBJ1-3,TRBV5-6,CASSPPGQGETGNTIYF,TGTGCCAGCAGCCCGCCGGGACAGGGTGAAACTGGAAACACCATATATTTT
NA,NA,TRBJ1-2,TRBV5-1,CASSVPGPGDYGYTF,TGCGCCAGCAGTGTACCGGGTCCCGGCGACTATGGCTACACCTTC
TRBD1,NA,TRBJ2-7,TRBV19,CASSYQGDPYEQYF,TGTGCCAGTAGTTATCAGGGGGATCCCTACGAGCAGTACTTC
TRBD1,NA,TRBJ1-5,TRBV2,CASSGTGGGGSNQPQHF,TGTGCCAGCAGTGGAACAGGGGGTGGGGGTAGCAATCAGCCCCAGCATTTT
NA,NA,TRBJ2-7,TRBV28,CASSFFSLFYEQYF,TGTGCCAGCAGTTTTTTTTCCCTTTTCTACGAGCAGTACTTC
TRBD2,once,TRBJ2-1,TRBV6-4,CASSDWGRGNNEQFF,TGTGCCAGCAGTGATTGGGGGAGGGGCAACAATGAGCAGTTCTTC
TRBD1,once,TRBJ2-7,TRBV6-2/TRBV6-3,CASSLLWTGDYEQYF,TGTGCCAGCAGTCTTCTGTGGACAGGGGACTACGAGCAGTACTTC
TRBD1,NA,TRBJ2-7,TRBV4-3,CASSLRQGAYEQYF,TGCGCCAGCAGCCTCCGACAGGGAGCCTACGAGCAGTACTTC
TRBD1,NA,TRBJ1-2,TRBV5-5,CASSPLTGGSYGGYTF,TGTGCCAGCAGTCCGCTGACAGGGGGATCGTATGGTGGCTACACCTTC
TRBD2,NA,TRBJ2-7,TRBV6-2/TRBV6-3,CASSPSGRAREQYF,TGTGCCAGCAGCCCTAGCGGGAGGGCCAGGGAGCAGTACTTC
NA,medium-sized,TRBJ2-7,TRBV6-4,CASNGVVGEGTEQYF,TGTGCCAGCAACGGAGTGGTGGGAGAGGGAACTGAGCAGTACTTC
TRBD1,NA,TRBJ1-3,TRBV6-5,CASTQGAYSGNTIYF,TGTGCCAGCACACAGGGGGCGTACTCTGGAAACACCATATATTTT
NA,NA,TRBJ2-7,TRBV7-9,CASSYRDNGDEQYF,TGTGCCAGCAGCTACCGGGACAACGGAGATGAGCAGTACTTC
NA,NA,TRBJ2-1,TRBV19,CASSQIAGAYNEQFF,TGTGCCAGTAGTCAAATAGCCGGAGCCTACAATGAGCAGTTCTTC
NA,once,TRBJ2-4,TRBV2,CASSEVSKNIQYF,TGTGCCAGCAGTGAAGTCTCCAAAAACATTCAGTACTTC
NA,NA,TRBJ1-1,TRBV11-2,CASSPRQALNTEAFF,TGTGCCAGCAGCCCCCGACAGGCGTTGAACACTGAAGCTTTCTTT
TRBD2,NA,TRBJ2-7,TRBV5-1,CASSLGLAGFYEQYF,TGCGCCAGCAGCTTGGGACTAGCGGGCTTCTACGAGCAGTACTTC
TRBD1,once,TRBJ1-4,TRBV5-1,CASSFLGQGNEKLFF,TGCGCCAGCAGCTTTTTGGGACAGGGGAATGAAAAACTGTTTTTT
TRBD2,once,TRBJ2-2,TRBV5-1,CASSPGLALSTGELFF,TGCGCCAGCAGCCCGGGACTAGCCCTTTCCACCGGGGAGCTGTTTTTT
NA,NA,TRBJ1-1,TRBV6-5,CASSYSKATEAFF,TGTGCCAGCAGTTACTCGAAAGCAACTGAAGCTTTCTTT
NA,NA,TRBJ2-7,TRBV12-3/TRBV12-4,CASSLAQYYEQYF,TGTGCCAGCAGTTTAGCGCAGTACTACGAGCAGTACTTC
TRBD1,NA,TRBJ2-5,TRBV2,CASSSGTGETQYF,TGTGCCAGCAGTTCCGGGACAGGAGAGACCCAGTACTTC
NA,NA,TRBJ1-5,TRBV5-8,CASSSYTTGHDQPQHF,TGTGCCAGCAGCTCCTATACCACAGGGCATGATCAGCCCCAGCATTTT
TRBD1,NA,TRBJ2-2,TRBV19,CASSIRQGARRELFF,TGTGCCAGTAGTATTAGACAGGGGGCGAGAAGGGAGCTGTTTTTT
NA,NA,TRBJ2-1,TRBV7-2,CASSLDRALSFF,TGTGCCAGCAGCTTAGACAGGGCCTTATCGTTCTTC
NA,once,TRBJ1-5,TRBV19,CASNSGQFNQPQHF,TGTGCCAGTAACTCCGGACAGTTCAATCAGCCCCAGCATTTT
NA,NA,TRBJ2-5,TRBV2,CASSQRETETQYF,TGTGCCAGCTCCCAACGGGAGACAGAGACCCAGTACTTC
TRBD1,NA,TRBJ1-2,TRBV5-4,CASSLGDRLPAGYTF,TGTGCCAGCAGCTTGGGGGACAGGTTGCCGGCGGGCTACACCTTC
NA,NA,TRBJ1-5,TRBV7-6,CASSRLQGRNQPQHF,TGTGCCAGCAGCAGGTTACAGGGCCGCAATCAGCCCCAGCATTTT
TRBD1,NA,TRBJ2-1,TRBV6-1,CASSEDGTGGWDEQFF,TGTGCCAGCAGTGAGGATGGGACAGGGGGTTGGGATGAGCAGTTCTTC
TRBD1,NA,TRBJ2-1,TRBV19,CASSKGGQGGDEQFF,TGTGCCAGTAGTAAAGGGGGACAGGGAGGGGATGAGCAGTTCTTC
TRBD2,NA,TRBJ2-1,TRBV6-1,CASTQGTSGSNEQFF,TGTGCCAGCACCCAAGGGACTAGCGGGAGCAATGAGCAGTTCTTC
NA,NA,TRBJ2-3,TRBV11-3,CASSLTGKGTDTQYF,TGTGCCAGCAGCTTAACGGGGAAGGGCACAGATACGCAGTATTTT
TRBD1,few,TRBJ2-1,TRBV2,CASSTNLRDRANEQFF,TGTGCCAGCAGTACAAACCTCCGGGACAGGGCAAATGAGCAGTTCTTC
TRBD2,NA,TRBJ2-1,TRBV6-5,CASSSRTSGRRNEQFF,TGTGCCAGCAGTTCCCGGACTAGCGGGAGAAGGAATGAGCAGTTCTTC
TRBD2,NA,TRBJ2-5,TRBV3-1/TRBV3-2,CASSQDLAGVGETQYF,TGTGCCAGCAGCCAAGATTTAGCGGGAGTAGGCGAGACCCAGTACTTC
NA,NA,TRBJ2-7,TRBV5-1,CASSLAGGAFYEQYF,TGCGCCAGCAGCTTGGCCGGGGGAGCCTTCTACGAGCAGTACTTC
NA,NA,TRBJ1-2,TRBV5-4,CASSLGRLEEGYTF,TGTGCCAGCAGCTTGGGGCGTTTAGAGGAAGGCTACACCTTC
TRBD1,NA,TRBJ1-3,TRBV19,CASRLLGQASSGNTIYF,TGTGCCAGTCGCCTCCTGGGACAGGCCTCCTCTGGAAACACCATATATTTT
NA,NA,TRBJ1-1,TRBV7-2,CASSFLAPGLNTEAFF,TGTGCCAGCAGCTTCCTAGCGCCAGGGTTGAACACTGAAGCTTTCTTT
NA,once,TRBJ1-4,TRBV30,CAWNSGDSGEKLFF,TGTGCCTGGAATTCGGGGGACTCGGGGGAAAAACTGTTTTTT